This TCR beta chain originates from a study of cytomegalovirus exposure and HLA in healthy donors. General study points: Cytomegalovirus-associated status was assigned to about 170 TCR beta chains. That first-cohort TCR clusters tended to co-occur in the roughly 130 validation repertoires was found in a later analysis.

For this clone: Its antigen is unidentified.

Generated by immunoSEQ multiplex PCR, the TCRdb table keeps only in-frame clones and is missing some. The sample lists a few hundred thousand clones; over 70% were seen once. V lost 3 bases, J lost 2 bases, and 7 bases stayed unmatched. CDR3 length: 16 amino acids. Germline assignment: CDR1 GTSNPN and CDR2 SVGIG (reference sequence). Separation from the roughly 690-subject first cohort characterized the roughly 120-subject validation cohort, to which the donors belonged. Sequenced: PBMCs. The chain uses TRBV30 and TRBJ1-1; 12 bases are a match to TRBD1. This receptor was taken from a woman in her 30s in good health and CMV-seropositive. The CDR3 reads CAWSPGDRGPNTEAFF. In DNA, the CDR3 is TGTGCCTGGAGCCCCGGGGACAGGGGGCCCAACACTGAAGCTTTCTTT. Drawing the rest from reference TRBV30 and TRBJ1-1, the complete variable domain is SQTIHQWPATLVQPVGSPLSLECTVEGTSNPNLYWYRQAAGRGLQLLFYSVGIGQISSEVPQNLSASRPQDRQFILSSKKLLLSDSGFYLCAWSPGDRGPNTEAFFGQGTRLTVV.